One and the same sample provided the 20 T cell receptor beta chains below, sequenced in a study of OX40 agonist ivuxolimab in advanced cancers. Assay: immunoSEQ multiplex PCR; the TCRdb copy retains only in-frame clones and omits some. The table has 15,000 or so clones, roughly 91% seen once; the top ten hold about 66%. This specimen consisted of CD4+ or CD8+ T cells sorted from blood, obtained in a trial of the OX40 agonist ivuxolimab. The receptors originated from an adult with an advanced solid tumor such as melanoma, head and neck, liver or kidney cancer.

V usage is TRBV27 and J usage is TRBJ2-3; perhaps TRBD1 as D (5 bases). This CDR3 spans 14 amino acids. Trimming removed 5 bases at V and 0 bases at J, with 9 bases between. CDR1 is MNHEY, CDR2 SMNVEV, per germline (reference sequence). CDR3 region: CASSQYRSTDTQYF. For the CDR3, the DNA is TGTGCCAGCAGTCAATACAGGAGCACAGATACGCAGTATTTT.

The chain joins TRBV5-4 to TRBJ2-1; D call uncertain. V shed 6 bases and J shed 14 bases, with 33 bases lying between them. This CDR3 spans 17 amino acids. Germline V CDR1 and CDR2: SGHNT, YYREEE (reference sequence). The CDR3 loop is CASTPGRSMNRICLKFF. CDR3 coding DNA: TGTGCCAGCACCCCAGGCCGATCAATGAACCGAATTTGTCTGAAGTTCTTC.

The chain combines TRBV23-1 with TRBJ1-5; no reliable D call. TRBV23-1 is treated as an ORF (open reading frame) with a function not yet certain. Trimming took off 0 bases at V and 1 base at J, with 7 bases between the two ends. The CDR3 consists of 15 residues. The CDR3 bases are TGCGCCAGCAGTCAATCGACTGAAAGCAATCAGCCCCAGCATTTT. Translation gives CASSQSTESNQPQHF.

This chain joins TRBV21-1 and TRBJ2-7; the tabulated D call, TRBD1, remains unverified against the DNA. TRBV21-1 is a pseudogene segment. The CDR3 length is 14 residues. CDR3 DNA sequence: TGTGCCAATAAACTGGGGACAGTATGCTACGAGCAGTACTTC. Protein: CANKLGTVCYEQYF.

The CDR3 DNA reads TGTGCCAGCAGTCCCAGTCCTAACTCTTGGTATGGCTACACCTTC. Translation: CASSPSPNSWYGYTF. The chain employs TRBV6-5 and TRBJ1-2; D is unclear. CDR3 size: 15 residues. V lost 5 bases and J lost 5, with 18 bases in between. CDR1 is MNHEY, CDR2 SVGAGI, per germline.

The gene calls are TRBV19 and TRBJ2-3; 9 nucleotides agree with TRBD1. Germline V gene data show CDR1 as LNHDA and CDR2 as SQIVND (reference sequence). CDR3 length: 15 amino acids. Unmatched junction bases numbered 9, after V lost 10 bases and J lost 1 base. The CDR3, as DNA: TGTGCCACTTTACCGGGACAGGGAGGCACAGATACGCAGTATTTT. Residues: CATLPGQGGTDTQYF.

CDR3 sequence reads: CASKSGTGENEQFF. The CDR3 nucleotides are TGTGCCAGCAAATCAGGGACAGGGGAGAATGAGCAGTTCTTC. The gene calls are TRBV2 and TRBJ2-1, with TRBD1 matching 10 bases. CDR3 length: 14 residues. With V trimmed by 7 bases and J by 7 bases, 7 bases remained unmatched. CDR1 is SNHLY and CDR2 is FYNNEI in the germline V gene.

The V and J genes are TRBV11-2 and TRBJ1-1; no reliable D call. Germline assignment: CDR1 SGHAT and CDR2 FQNNGV. V was clipped by 5 bases and J by 1 base, with 5 bases between them. This CDR3 is 12 amino acids long. The CDR3 nucleotides read TGTGCCAGCAGCCCAGGGAACACTGAAGCTTTCTTT. Encoded protein: CASSPGNTEAFF.

The rearrangement joins TRBV2 to TRBJ2-1; TRBD2 matches at 8 bases. The CDR3 totals 14 residues. V shed 8 bases and J 7 bases; nucleotides not matched to a gene: 10. Germline V lookup: CDR1 SNHLY, CDR2 FYNNEI. The CDR3 DNA reads TGTGCCAGCCGGACGGGGGGGCCTGGGAATGAGCAGTTCTTC. This codes for CASRTGGPGNEQFF. Together with reference TRBV2 and TRBJ2-1, the CDR3 gives the full variable domain: EPEVTQTPSHQVTQMGQEVILRCVPISNHLYFYWYRQILGQKVEFLVSFYNNEISEKSEIFDDQFSVERPDGSNFTLKIRSTKLEDSAMYFCASRTGGPGNEQFFGPGTRLTVL.

This chain joins TRBV7-3 and TRBJ1-2; 7 nucleotides agree with TRBD1. This CDR3 has 14 residues. V lost 5 bases to trimming and J lost 4 bases; unmatched junction nucleotides: 7. The V gene's germline CDR1 is SGHTA and CDR2 FQGTGA. The DNA for the CDR3 is TGTGCCAGCAGCACGGGACAGCCTTTCTATGGCTACACCTTC. This gives the protein CASSTGQPFYGYTF. The complete variable domain, with remaining parts taken from reference TRBV7-3 and TRBJ1-2, reads GAGVSQTPSNKVTEKGKYVELRCDPISGHTALYWYRQSLGQGPEFLIYFQGTGAADDSGLPNDRFFAVRPEGSVSTLKIQRTERGDSAVYLCASSTGQPFYGYTFGSGTRLTVV.

This chain joins TRBV19 and TRBJ2-1; 7 bases align to TRBD1. The CDR3 has 15 residues. The junction had 5 bases not matched to a gene; V was cut back by 2 bases and J by 4 bases. Germline V CDR1 and CDR2: LNHDA, SQIVND (reference sequence). The CDR3 reads CASSINRGAYNEQFF. The DNA for the CDR3 is TGTGCCAGTAGTATAAACAGGGGAGCGTACAATGAGCAGTTCTTC. The variable domain in full, with the rest retrieved from reference TRBV19 and TRBJ2-1, is DGGITQSPKYLFRKEGQNVTLSCEQNLNHDAMYWYRQDPGQGLRLIYYSQIVNDFQKGDIAEGYSVSREKKESFPLTVTSAQKNPTAFYLCASSINRGAYNEQFFGPGTRLTVL.

Here the CDR3 reads CASSQGPTYEQYF. The CDR3 region has the DNA TGTGCCAGCAGCCAAGGACCAACCTACGAGCAGTACTTC. The rearrangement uses TRBV11-2 and TRBJ2-7; unclear D gene. The CDR3 sequence is 13 residues long. V lost 5 bases to trimming and J lost 2 bases, with 10 bases between them. Germline V lookup: CDR1 SGHAT, CDR2 FQNNGV. The full variable domain, completed using reference TRBV11-2 and TRBJ2-7, is EAGVAQSPRYKIIEKRQSVAFWCNPISGHATLYWYQQILGQGPKLLIQFQNNGVVDDSQLPKDRFSAERLKGVDSTLKIQPAKLEDSAVYLCASSQGPTYEQYFGPGTRLTVT.

The chain couples TRBV30 to TRBJ1-2, with TRBD1 matching 10 bases. J gave up 6 bases and V 2 bases, and 3 bases lay outside the gene matches. The CDR3 has 13 residues. Germline V gives CDR1 GTSNPN, CDR2 SVGIG (reference sequence). Here the CDR3 reads CAWSIGQGDGYTF. CDR3 bases: TGTGCCTGGAGTATCGGACAGGGGGATGGCTACACCTTC.

The rearrangement joins TRBV7-8 to TRBJ1-1; D gene unclear. The CDR3 is 12 residues long. Trimming shortened V by 5 bases and J by 1 base, and 5 bases separated the two germline ends. Germline V gene data show CDR1 as SGHVS and CDR2 as FQNEAQ. The CDR3 reads CASSRGNTEAFF. The CDR3, as DNA: TGTGCCAGCAGCCGGGGGAACACTGAAGCTTTCTTT.

The V call is TRBV25-1, the J call TRBJ2-6; TRBD2 might be the D (5 bases). Germline V lookup: CDR1 MGHDK, CDR2 SYGVNS. This CDR3 contains 14 residues. Between the trimmed V and J ends, which lost 5 bases and 2 bases, there was a span of 7 bases. CDR3 residues: CASSLGAGANVLTF. The CDR3, as DNA: TGTGCCAGCAGTCTGGGAGCTGGGGCCAACGTCCTGACTTTC. The entire variable domain, with the rest obtained from reference TRBV25-1 and TRBJ2-6, is as follows: EADIYQTPRYLVIGTGKKITLECSQTMGHDKMYWYQQDPGMELHLIHYSYGVNSTEKGDLSSESTVSRIRTEHFPLTLESARPSHTSQYLCASSLGAGANVLTFGAGSRLTVL.

The chain links TRBV5-3 to TRBJ2-2; D is undetermined. TRBV5-3 is marked as an open reading frame, function uncertain. The CDR3 runs 16 residues. The V gene lost 0 bases and the J gene lost 0 bases, with 9 bases spanning the gap. The chain's CDR3 is CARSLETGANTGELFF. CDR3 bases: TGTGCCAGAAGCTTGGAGACCGGAGCGAACACCGGGGAGCTGTTTTTT.

The genes are TRBV10-1 and TRBJ1-2; 9 positions agree with TRBD1. CDR3 length: 13 amino acids. CDR1 is WNHNN and CDR2 is SYGVQD in the germline V gene (reference sequence). The ends lost 3 bases at V and 6 bases at J; junction bases unmatched: 2. The CDR3 spells CASSDGQGHGYTF. CDR3 DNA: TGCGCCAGCAGTGATGGACAGGGGCATGGCTACACCTTC.

This chain uses TRBV5-6 with TRBJ2-7, with TRBD2 identical over 10 bases. From germline, CDR1 is SGHDT and CDR2 YYEEEE. The CDR3 is made up of 13 amino acids. J gave up 5 bases and V 4 bases, and 3 bases lay outside the gene matches. In DNA, the CDR3 is TGTGCCAGCAGCCTCGGACTAGCGGACGAGCAGTACTTC. Translating gives CASSLGLADEQYF.

This clone has only one observation. The rearrangement joins TRBV14 to TRBJ2-1; D remains unclear. In germline, CDR1 is SGHDN, CDR2 FVKESK. The CDR3 has 13 residues. Trimming pared 1 base from V and 5 bases from J, leaving 6 bases between. The CDR3 sequence is CASSQGWDNEQFF. The CDR3 bases are TGTGCCAGCAGCCAAGGCTGGGACAATGAGCAGTTCTTC.

This chain connects TRBV15 to TRBJ2-1, with D possibly being TRBD2 (6 bases). The CDR3 has 13 residues. Per germline, CDR1 LNHNV and CDR2 YYDKDF (reference sequence). V lost 6 bases and J 10 bases, leaving 16 bases between the germline ends. The CDR3 sequence: CATSGGVSIEQFF. CDR3 in DNA: TGTGCCACCAGTGGAGGGGTATCTATCGAGCAGTTCTTC.